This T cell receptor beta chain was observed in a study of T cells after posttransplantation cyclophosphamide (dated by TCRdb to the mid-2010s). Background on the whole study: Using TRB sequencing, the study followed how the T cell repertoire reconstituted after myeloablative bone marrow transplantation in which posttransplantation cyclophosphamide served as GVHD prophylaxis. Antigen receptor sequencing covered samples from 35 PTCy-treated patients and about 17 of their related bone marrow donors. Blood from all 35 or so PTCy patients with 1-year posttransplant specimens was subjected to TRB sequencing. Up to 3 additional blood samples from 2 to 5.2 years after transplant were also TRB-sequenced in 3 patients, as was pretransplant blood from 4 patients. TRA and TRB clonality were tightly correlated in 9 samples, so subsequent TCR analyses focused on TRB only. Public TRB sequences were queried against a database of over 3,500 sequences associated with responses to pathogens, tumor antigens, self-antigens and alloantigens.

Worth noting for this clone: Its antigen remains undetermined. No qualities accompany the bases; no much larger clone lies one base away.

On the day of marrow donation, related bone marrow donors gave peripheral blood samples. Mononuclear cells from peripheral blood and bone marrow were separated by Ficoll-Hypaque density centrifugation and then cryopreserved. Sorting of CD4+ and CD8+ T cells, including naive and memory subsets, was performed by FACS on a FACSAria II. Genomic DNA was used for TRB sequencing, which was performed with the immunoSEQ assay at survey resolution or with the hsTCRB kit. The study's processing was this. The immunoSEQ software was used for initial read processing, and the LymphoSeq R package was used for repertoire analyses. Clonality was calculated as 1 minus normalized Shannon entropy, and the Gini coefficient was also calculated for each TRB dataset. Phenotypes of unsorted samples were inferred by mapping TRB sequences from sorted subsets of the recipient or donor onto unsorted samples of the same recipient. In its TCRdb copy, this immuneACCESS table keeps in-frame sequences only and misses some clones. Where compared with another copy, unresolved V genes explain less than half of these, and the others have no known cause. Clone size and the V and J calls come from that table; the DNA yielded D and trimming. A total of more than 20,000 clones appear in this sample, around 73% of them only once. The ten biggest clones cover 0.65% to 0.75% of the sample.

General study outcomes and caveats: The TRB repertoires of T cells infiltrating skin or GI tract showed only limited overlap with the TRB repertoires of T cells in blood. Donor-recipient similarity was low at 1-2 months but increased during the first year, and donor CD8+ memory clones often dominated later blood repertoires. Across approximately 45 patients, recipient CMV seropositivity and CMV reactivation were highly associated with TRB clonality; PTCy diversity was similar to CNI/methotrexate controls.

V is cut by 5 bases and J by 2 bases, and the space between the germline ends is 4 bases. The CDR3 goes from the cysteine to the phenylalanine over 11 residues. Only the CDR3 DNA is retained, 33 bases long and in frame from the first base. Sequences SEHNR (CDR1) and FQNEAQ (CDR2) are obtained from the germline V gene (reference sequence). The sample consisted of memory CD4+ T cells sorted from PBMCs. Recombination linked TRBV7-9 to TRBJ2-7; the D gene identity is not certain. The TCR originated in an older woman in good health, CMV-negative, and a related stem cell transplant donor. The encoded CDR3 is CASSTAYEQYF. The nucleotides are TGTGCCAGCAGCACGGCCTACGAGCAGTACTTC.